What follows describes a single T cell receptor beta chain. No antigen is known for it. This sample is part of a study of regulatory T cells in long-lasting Graves disease. Study results and caveats: Newly diagnosed patients had higher TCR diversity than persistent Graves' patients did.

Time point of the sample: persistent/refractory GD, antithyroid drugs over 5 years with positive TRAb. PBMC RNA was the source of the TCR library. Building the TCR beta libraries relied on iRepertoire HTBI primers, and CDR3 regions underwent Arm-PCR. One entry per CDR3 protein results from TCRdb running MiXCR on the multiplex PCR reads. The sample lists 700,000 or so distinct CDR3 sequences, approximately 29% occurring once. The germline CDR1 and CDR2 sequences are DFQATT and SNEGSKA (reference sequence). Trimming pared 3 bases from V and 1 base from J, leaving 12 bases between. The CDR3 consists of 14 residues.

This TCR was recovered from a female donor with Graves disease. Here the sequenced sample was peripheral blood mononuclear cells (PBMCs), taken when the disease was refractory, from a patient treated with antithyroid drugs. This chain uses TRBV20-1 with TRBJ1-1; D unclear. CDR3 in amino acids: CSASGVARNTEAFF. The CDR3 DNA follows: TGCAGTGCTAGCGGAGTAGCGCGGAACACTGAAGCTTTCTTT.